Sequencing of this T cell receptor (beta chain) was carried out in a study of T cell repertoires in cytomegalovirus infection (dated by TCRdb to about 2019). Background for the entire study: The peptide stimulations were aimed at well-studied HLA-B-restricted epitopes as well as recently identified HLA-C-restricted CMV epitopes, whose presentation resists viral immunomodulation. Donor HLA type was relevant to the analysis, because carriage of CMV infection together with the matching HLA type was indicated by public TCR beta signatures.

Per the publication, the treatment or condition label means: in vitro stimulation with specific CMV peptide epitopes to enrich CMV-specific T cells. Points on this clonotype: The specificity of this receptor is unknown. No quality values exist for individual bases; no much larger clone is one base distant.

Study-wide conclusions, independent of this receptor: In both this cohort and an independent roughly 350-donor cohort, the cumulative frequency of public TCR beta family members distinguished carriers of CMV infection plus the relevant HLA type. The ex vivo response was dominated by HLA-C-restricted CMV-specific TCR beta clonotypes, which also provided the single most frequent clonotype in two of eight donors.

TCRdb records Illumina HiSeq 1500 as the sequencer. TCRdb cleaned the public reads at Q25 with fastp, built clones with MiXCR and kept in-frame beta chains. Merged by CDR3 protein, the rows form single entries marked with the most common genes and DNA. In all, the sample holds 40,000 to 60,000 distinct CDR3 sequences, and about a fifth of those were seen once. The ten largest clones take up roughly 89% of the sample. The sample in question was CD8+ T cells from cultured PBMCs, obtained from culture after CMV antigen stimulation. The clonotype comes from a human donor in good health (CMV status not recorded). Some clones in this sample may be carry-over from other donors' samples.

The nucleotide sequence is given as TGCATCCTCAGGGGGGTCTATGGCTACACCTTC. It codes for CILRGVYGYTF. The receptor chain draws on TRBV20-1 and TRBJ1-2; TRBD1 fits 7 bases in the junction. The CDR3, from cysteine to phenylalanine, totals 11 residues. Only the CDR3 part of the read is kept: 33 bases, read in frame from the first base. Reading the germline V gene (reference sequence) gives CDR1 DFQATT and CDR2 SNEGSKA.